The TCR beta chain described here comes from a study of OX40 agonist ivuxolimab in advanced cancers. Turning to the study itself: Anti-PD-1, anti-PD-L1 or anti-CTLA-4 therapy given earlier was allowed, and roughly 38% had some.

TCRdb's table, derived via immunoSEQ multiplex PCR, lists solely in-frame clones and lacks some. The sample has approximately 82,000 clones, roughly 88% seen once; the top ten hold approximately 0.8%. Germline-derived CDR1 and CDR2 are SGHRS and YFSETQ. J lost 0 bases, V lost 4 bases, and 5 bases had no gene match. The CDR3 totals 15 residues. This clone has just one count. This specimen was CD4+ or CD8+ T cells sorted from blood, taken in a trial of the OX40 agonist ivuxolimab. V is TRBV5-1 and J is TRBJ2-3; 7 positions agree with TRBD1. The TCR was taken from an adult with an advanced solid tumor such as melanoma, head and neck, liver or kidney cancer. The CDR3 coding sequence is TGCGCCAGCAGCCTAACGACAGGGAGCACAGATACGCAGTATTTT. Amino acids: CASSLTTGSTDTQYF. Together with reference TRBV5-1 and TRBJ2-3, the CDR3 gives the full variable domain: KAGVTQTPRYLIKTRGQQVTLSCSPISGHRSVSWYQQTPGQGLQFLFEYFSETQRNKGNFPGRFSGRQFSNSRSEMNVSTLELGDSALYLCASSLTTGSTDTQYFGPGTRLTVL.